The sequence of this T cell receptor (beta chain) was determined in a study of cytomegalovirus exposure and HLA in healthy donors. Study in general: HLA-typed donors were the source of about 85 million unique TCRs, which an early data release held. Findings of the study overall: CMV serostatus was the sole immune exposure data available.

The CDR3 sequence is 14 residues long. In germline, CDR1 is MNHNS, CDR2 SASEGT. V lost 6 bases, J lost 2 bases, and 13 bases lay in between. PCR amplification relied on 60 Vbeta primers (plus 13 Jbeta primers). As originally analysed: A later analysis counted 65 million to 90 million unique TCR beta chains, some 11 million shared. Measured with immunoSEQ multiplex PCR; TCRdb has only the in-frame clones, and not every one. Clone size and V and J calls were adopted from that table, with D and trimming inferred from the DNA. The table has about 150,000 clones, roughly 9.8% seen once. This clone was observed a few times. The antigen remains undetermined.

The sequenced sample was PBMCs. The V and J genes are TRBV6-1 and TRBJ2-5; D gene ambiguous. This clonotype was obtained from a man aged 45 to 65 in good health and CMV-seronegative. The CDR3 spells CASRRSDIQETQYF. The DNA of the CDR3 is TGTGCCAGCAGAAGATCAGATATTCAAGAGACCCAGTACTTC.